This entry describes one T cell receptor beta chain. What it binds is unknown. This sample is drawn from a study of T cell responses to AZD1222 COVID-19 vaccine. Study-wide results and limits: Scientists sampled the repertoires only once the peak T cell response had passed. Baseline serology detected seropositivity in only a handful of AZD1222 recipients.

Method: immunoSEQ multiplex PCR; TCRdb's copy keeps in-frame clones and lacks some. The sample gives about 75,000 clones, approximately 90% of which show up once; 9% to 10% is in the top ten. Germline V gene lookup returns CDR1 GTSNPN and CDR2 SVGIG (reference sequence). This CDR3 has 13 amino acids. Between the trimmed V and J ends, which lost 0 bases and 3 bases, there was a span of 8 bases. The receptor's source is an adult who received the MenACWY meningococcal vaccine as a control. The chain recombines TRBV30 with TRBJ1-1; D gene ambiguous. The sequences come from peripheral blood, collected 28 days after the second dose of the MenACWY control vaccine. CDR3 residues: CAWSVSSDTEAFF. The CDR3, as DNA: TGTGCCTGGAGTGTATCTTCCGACACTGAAGCTTTCTTT.